The 18 T cell receptor beta chains given below trace back to one sample, sequenced in a study of cytomegalovirus exposure and HLA in healthy donors. PCR employed 60 Vbeta and 13 Jbeta primers. Clones were read by immunoSEQ multiplex PCR, and TCRdb kept only the in-frame ones, dropping some. Of roughly 130,000 clones listed, about 74% are singletons. The sequencing input was PBMCs. The receptors come from a woman between 50 and 59 years old in good health and CMV-seropositive.

This clone has a handful of counts. This sequence joins TRBV5-4 and TRBJ1-1, with unresolved D. Looked up from germline, CDR1 is SGHNT and CDR2 is YYREEE (reference sequence). V shed 4 bases and J shed 5 bases, with 15 bases lying between them. This CDR3 has 14 residues. This CDR3 is CASSPQAVRTEAFF. CDR3 DNA sequence: TGTGCCAGCAGCCCTCAGGCAGTACGGACTGAAGCTTTCTTT.

On this clone: A junction boundary mismatches the germline segment, possibly from a read error. This chain links TRBV6-5 with TRBJ2-2; a possible D gene is TRBD2 (5 bases). CDR3 length equals 15 residues. Germline V lookup: CDR1 MNHEY, CDR2 SVGAGI. The CDR3 sequence is CSSSSPAGNTGELFF. The CDR3 DNA sequence: TGTTCCAGCAGTTCCCCGGCGGGGAACACCGGGGAGCTGTTTTTT.

The chain links TRBV29-1 to TRBJ2-4; the D gene is possibly TRBD2 (7 bases). The CDR3 contains 14 residues. Trimming left V 6 bases short and J 10 bases short, with 22 bases between. CDR1 and CDR2 from the germline V gene are SQVTM and ANQGSEA. CDR3 coding DNA: TGCAGCGTGGAGACCGGGGGGCGGGGAAGTATTCAGTACTTC. It codes for CSVETGGRGSIQYF.

CDR3: CSVLTTISYEQYF. In DNA, the CDR3 is TGCAGCGTTCTCACTACGATCTCCTACGAGCAGTACTTC. The chain combines TRBV29-1 with TRBJ2-7; D unclear. Trimming removed 5 bases from V and 0 bases from J, with 11 bases in between. Germline lookup yields CDR1 SQVTM and CDR2 ANQGSEA. This CDR3 has 13 amino acids.

The chain carries TRBV2 and TRBJ2-3, with 11 bases identical to TRBD1. This CDR3 comprises 17 residues. V trimming: 2 bases; J trimming: 2 bases; junction bases outside the gene matches: 6. Germline CDR1 reads SNHLY; CDR2 reads FYNNEI. The CDR3 nucleotides are TGTGCCAGCAGTGAACAGCGGACAGGGGGCTCCACAGATACGCAGTATTTT. Encoded protein: CASSEQRTGGSTDTQYF.

The genes are TRBV6-5 and TRBJ2-5; 10 bases are a match to TRBD1. The germline CDR1 and CDR2 sequences are MNHEY and SVGAGI. The J segment lost 7 bases and the V segment lost 7 bases, leaving 12 bases of the junction unmatched. This CDR3 comprises 15 residues. This CDR3 is CASTSRGTGVGTQYF. DNA of the CDR3: TGTGCCAGCACCTCCCGAGGGACAGGGGTTGGGACCCAGTACTTC.

The chain employs TRBV7-2 and TRBJ2-1; D remains unclear. Trimming cost V 4 bases and J 8 bases, with 15 bases left between them. The CDR3 contains 14 residues. In germline, CDR1 is SGHTA, CDR2 FQGNSA. This chain's CDR3 is CASSSGGYMDEQFF. In DNA form, the CDR3 reads TGTGCCAGCAGCTCCGGCGGCTATATGGATGAGCAGTTCTTC.

The gene calls are TRBV5-4 and TRBJ2-3; D is perhaps TRBD1 (5 bases). CDR1 is SGHNT, CDR2 YYREEE, per germline (reference sequence). CDR3 size: 13 residues. V was cut by 3 bases and J by 4 bases, with 9 bases left in between. CDR3 in amino acids: CASSSDSADTQYF. The CDR3 nucleotides are TGTGCCAGCAGCTCTGACAGCGCAGATACGCAGTATTTT.

The CDR3 region has the DNA TGTGCCAGCACCCCGTTTGGCAGTAATCAGCCCCAGCATTTT. This codes for CASTPFGSNQPQHF. This chain uses TRBV7-2 with TRBJ1-5; D remains unclear. The CDR3 sequence is 14 residues long. CDR1 is SGHTA and CDR2 is FQGNSA in the germline V gene. V lost 7 bases and J lost 4, with 14 bases in between.

The CDR3 DNA sequence: TGTGCCAGCAGTTACAGGGCGGGCTATGGCTACACCTTC. Translating it yields CASSYRAGYGYTF. This chain links TRBV6-5 with TRBJ1-2; D is uncertain. Per germline, CDR1 MNHEY and CDR2 SVGAGI. Trimming stripped 2 bases from V and 4 bases from J, with 8 bases between. The CDR3 covers 13 residues.

This chain uses TRBV9 with TRBJ2-7; the match to TRBD1 covers 8 bases. From germline, CDR1 is SGDLS and CDR2 YYNGEE. The CDR3 is 14 amino acids. V lost 0 bases and J lost 5; bases outside the gene matches: 4. The CDR3 loop is CASSVEDRVHEQYF. CDR3 in DNA: TGTGCCAGCAGCGTAGAGGACAGGGTCCACGAGCAGTACTTC. Full variable domain (rest looked up from reference TRBV9 and TRBJ2-7): DSGVTQTPKHLITATGQRVTLRCSPRSGDLSVYWYQQSLDQGLQFLIQYYNGEERAKGNILERFSAQQFPDLHSELNLSSLELGDSALYFCASSVEDRVHEQYFGPGTRLTVT.

This chain connects TRBV6-6 to TRBJ2-7; D unclear. CDR3 length: 11 residues. The germline V gene encodes CDR1 MNHNY and CDR2 SVGAGI (reference sequence). The V gene lost 7 bases and the J gene lost 5 bases, with 9 bases spanning the gap. As DNA, the CDR3 is TGTGCCAGCACCCTAGACCACGAGCAGTACTTC. Translating gives CASTLDHEQYF.

The chain carries TRBV27 and TRBJ1-2; D may be TRBD1 (5 bases). The V end lost 6 bases, the J end lost 5 bases, and 19 bases lay between the germline ends. Germline V lookup: CDR1 MNHEY, CDR2 SMNVEV (reference sequence). The CDR3 runs to 15 residues. CDR3 nucleotides: TGTGCCAGCAGATCCTGGGACTTCGGGAGTTATGGCTACACCTTC. Protein sequence: CASRSWDFGSYGYTF.

This chain joins TRBV19 and TRBJ1-1; D is unresolved. V dropped 3 bases and J dropped 1 base, with 9 bases sitting between them. Germline lookup yields CDR1 LNHDA and CDR2 SQIVND (reference sequence). CDR3 size: 14 residues. The CDR3 loop reads CASSMRLQNTEAFF. In DNA form, the CDR3 reads TGTGCCAGTAGTATGCGGTTGCAGAACACTGAAGCTTTCTTT.

This chain links TRBV7-2 with TRBJ2-1; D gene ambiguous. The ends were cut back, 1 base at V and 9 bases at J, with 10 bases in the middle. Per germline, CDR1 SGHTA and CDR2 FQGNSA. CDR3 length: 13 amino acids. The DNA for the CDR3 is TGTGCCAGCAGCTTAGATACCATCGGTGAGCAGTTCTTC. This gives the protein CASSLDTIGEQFF.

The CDR3 DNA reads as TGTGCCAGCAGTTACTCTGGAGTGACCTACGAGCAGTACTTC. This codes for CASSYSGVTYEQYF. The chain links TRBV6-6 to TRBJ2-7; D uncertain. The CDR3 is 14 residues long. CDR1 and CDR2 (germline): MNHNY, SVGAGI (reference sequence). Trimming left V 0 bases short and J 2 bases short, with 8 bases between.

The chain links TRBV5-1 to TRBJ2-5, with D possibly TRBD2 on 5 matching bases. V dropped 2 bases and J dropped 6 bases, with 8 bases sitting between them. CDR1 is SGHRS and CDR2 is YFSETQ in the germline V gene. The CDR3 sequence is 12 residues long. CDR3 loop: CASSFRGQTQYF. The CDR3 region has the DNA TGCGCCAGCAGCTTTAGAGGGCAGACCCAGTACTTC.

This clone has a handful of counts. The rearrangement links TRBV5-5 to TRBJ2-3, with D maybe TRBD2 (5 bases). Germline CDR1 and CDR2: SGHKS and YYEKEE (reference sequence). V lost 3 bases and J lost 1, with 15 bases in between. The CDR3 consists of 16 residues. For the CDR3, the DNA is TGTGCCAGCAGCTCGCCCATCGGGGTGGGCACAGATACGCAGTATTTT. It yields the protein CASSSPIGVGTDTQYF.